Listed here are 32 T cell receptor beta chains from one sample, sequenced in a study of blood T cell repertoires in COVID-19. The table came from immunoSEQ multiplex PCR; TCRdb's copy has only in-frame clones and leaves some out. The sample lists almost 250,000 clones, 85% occurring once. Input material: PBMCs or T cells enriched from blood (not recorded which). The source is a woman aged 45-65 years with acute COVID-19.

The CDR3: CASSGTGGEAFF. The DNA for the CDR3 is TGTGCCAGCAGCGGGACAGGGGGTGAAGCTTTCTTT. V gene TRBV9 combines with J gene TRBJ1-1, with 10 bases matching TRBD1. Germline CDR1 and CDR2: SGDLS and YYNGEE. Trimming removed 3 bases from V and 7 bases from J; junction bases left unmatched: 0. This CDR3 has 12 residues. The full variable domain, with the rest looked up from reference TRBV9 and TRBJ1-1, is DSGVTQTPKHLITATGQRVTLRCSPRSGDLSVYWYQQSLDQGLQFLIQYYNGEERAKGNILERFSAQQFPDLHSELNLSSLELGDSALYFCASSGTGGEAFFGQGTRLTVV.

The chain links TRBV10-3 to TRBJ1-5, with 7 bases aligning to TRBD1. Germline CDR1 and CDR2: ENHRY and SYGVKD. The CDR3 is 13 amino acids. V dropped 6 bases and J dropped 6; count of bases not matched to a gene: 5. The CDR3 protein is CAIRGGAGQPQHF. The CDR3 bases are TGTGCCATCAGAGGGGGCGCGGGTCAGCCCCAGCATTTT.

The chain carries TRBV19 and TRBJ2-1, with 8 positions matching TRBD1. Germline V gives CDR1 LNHDA, CDR2 SQIVND (reference sequence). CDR3 length equals 15 residues. The V and J ends lost 2 bases and 6 bases, in that order; junction bases with no gene match: 6. CDR3 region: CASSIPTGVGNEQFF. DNA of the CDR3: TGTGCCAGTAGTATACCGACAGGGGTGGGCAATGAGCAGTTCTTC.

The chain is built from TRBV7-2 and TRBJ2-5; D unresolved. The length of the CDR3 is 14 residues. Germline CDR1 and CDR2: SGHTA and FQGNSA. V gave up 4 bases and J gave up 1 base, with 10 bases separating them. DNA of the CDR3: TGTGCCAGCAGCTCCTACGTCTCCCAAGAGACCCAGTACTTC. Translating it yields CASSSYVSQETQYF.

J is TRBJ1-1 and V is TRBV29-1, with 9 bases matching TRBD1. The germline V gene encodes CDR1 SQVTM and CDR2 ANQGSEA. This CDR3 region has 14 residues. V lost 8 bases and J lost 3; bases outside the gene matches: 10. The CDR3 DNA sequence: TGCAGCTCCCGACCCGGGACAGGGTACACTGAAGCTTTCTTT. The encoded protein is CSSRPGTGYTEAFF.

This clone occurred once. The V call is TRBV28, the J call TRBJ1-1, with 9 bases lining up with TRBD1. Germline-derived CDR1 and CDR2 are MDHEN and SYDVKM. J lost 8 bases, V lost 8 bases, and 9 bases had no gene match. The CDR3 is 13 residues long. In DNA, the CDR3 is TGTGCCAGCGTTCCGGGACAGGGAGGCGAAGCTTTCTTT. Amino acid sequence: CASVPGQGGEAFF.

A remark on this clone: An end of the junction does not agree with germline; a read error may underlie this. V and J are TRBV6-5 and TRBJ1-1; perhaps TRBD1 as D (6 bases). The CDR3 is 14 residues long. Germline V CDR1 and CDR2: MNHEY, SVGAGI. Written as DNA, the CDR3 is TGTGCCAGCAGCTACTCAGGGGAGAACACTGAAGCTTTCTTT. This encodes CASSYSGENTEAFF.

The chain couples TRBV28 to TRBJ1-1; 9 bases map to TRBD1. This CDR3 has 14 residues. V lost 6 bases and J lost 4; bases outside the gene matches: 6. Germline V gives CDR1 MDHEN, CDR2 SYDVKM. The chain's CDR3 is CASRTGGEGTEAFF. The CDR3 region has the DNA TGTGCCAGCAGAACAGGGGGCGAGGGCACTGAAGCTTTCTTT.

The chain uses TRBV7-9 and TRBJ1-2; 7 bases are shared with TRBD1. The CDR3 consists of 13 residues. The germline V gene encodes CDR1 SEHNR and CDR2 FQNEAQ (reference sequence). V was pared by 4 bases and J by 5 bases, with 4 bases of the junction left unmatched. The CDR3 sequence is CASSSGQAYGYTF. In DNA form, the CDR3 reads TGTGCCAGCAGCTCAGGACAGGCTTATGGCTACACCTTC. Combining the CDR3 with reference TRBV7-9 and TRBJ1-2 gives the whole variable domain DTGVSQNPRHKITKRGQNVTFRCDPISEHNRLYWYRQTLGQGPEFLTYFQNEAQLEKSRLLSDRFSAERPKGSFSTLEIQRTEQGDSAMYLCASSSGQAYGYTFGSGTRLTVV.

The chain links TRBV7-3 to TRBJ2-3; 10 nucleotides agree with TRBD2. V lost 3 bases and J lost 1; bases outside the gene matches: 1. CDR1 SGHTA and CDR2 FQGTGA come from the germline V gene. The CDR3 length is 15 residues. In nucleotides, the CDR3 is TGTGCCAGCAGCTTTAGCGGGGGGCGCACAGATACGCAGTATTTT. It codes for CASSFSGGRTDTQYF.

This clone was seen a single time. CDR3 amino acids: CASSPTGLGGNTIYF. The DNA of the CDR3 is TGTGCCAGCAGCCCGACAGGTCTGGGAGGAAACACCATATATTTT. The chain employs TRBV7-8 and TRBJ1-3; a weak D match, TRBD1 (6 bases). Trimming took off 5 bases at V and 4 bases at J, with 15 bases between the two ends. The CDR3 has 15 amino acids. In germline, CDR1 is SGHVS, CDR2 FQNEAQ.

This clone was observed a single time. The chain uses TRBV7-3 and TRBJ2-1; 8 bases are shared with TRBD2. CDR1 and CDR2 (germline): SGHTA, FQGTGA. After removal of 5 bases from V and 5 bases from J, the junction contained 8 bases not matched to a gene. The CDR3 consists of 15 residues. CDR3 nucleotide sequence: TGTGCCAGCAGCCCCAGCGGGGGCCGAAACAATGAGCAGTTCTTC. It specifies CASSPSGGRNNEQFF.

V and J are TRBV9 and TRBJ1-4; D is undetermined. Germline CDR1 reads SGDLS; CDR2 reads YYNGEE. The CDR3 is made up of 15 amino acids. Trimming took 1 base from V and 4 from J, leaving 11 bases between them. The chain's CDR3 is CASSVSGQNNEKLFF. CDR3 coding DNA: TGTGCCAGCAGCGTATCAGGCCAGAATAATGAAAAACTGTTTTTT. Complete variable domain (other parts from reference TRBV9 and TRBJ1-4): DSGVTQTPKHLITATGQRVTLRCSPRSGDLSVYWYQQSLDQGLQFLIQYYNGEERAKGNILERFSAQQFPDLHSELNLSSLELGDSALYFCASSVSGQNNEKLFFGSGTQLSVL.

This clone was picked up a small number of times. This sequence joins TRBV4-1 and TRBJ2-7; tentative D call: TRBD1 (6 bases). This CDR3 has 15 residues. V was clipped by 4 bases and J by 0 bases, with 13 bases between them. Per germline, CDR1 MGHRA and CDR2 YSYEKL. CDR3 in DNA: TGCGCCAGCAGCCCTACCCAGGGGAACTCCTACGAGCAGTACTTC. It specifies CASSPTQGNSYEQYF.

This clone was recorded at least ten times. The rearrangement uses TRBV11-1 and TRBJ2-5; TRBD2 might be the D (5 bases). The V gene's germline CDR1 is SGHAT and CDR2 FQDESV (reference sequence). The CDR3 is made up of 15 amino acids. The germline V and J ends were trimmed by 1 base and 1 base, with 10 bases remaining between them. DNA of the CDR3: TGTGCCAGCAGCTTAGACACGCTAGCCCAAGAGACCCAGTACTTC. This encodes CASSLDTLAQETQYF. Looking up the rest from reference TRBV11-1 and TRBJ2-5 gives the full variable domain: EAEVAQSPRYKITEKSQAVAFWCDPISGHATLYWYRQILGQGPELLVQFQDESVVDDSQLPKDRFSAERLKGVDSTLKIQPAELGDSAMYLCASSLDTLAQETQYFGPGTRLLVL.

V gene TRBV4-3 combines with J gene TRBJ1-4, with D perhaps matching TRBD1 (6 bases). Per germline, CDR1 LGHNA and CDR2 YSLEER. CDR3 size: 16 residues. Trimming shortened V by 2 bases and J by 8 bases, and 18 bases separated the two germline ends. For the CDR3, the DNA is TGCGCCAGCAGCCAATCGTCTCAGGGGTTCGGGGAAAAACTGTTTTTT. Translated, it gives CASSQSSQGFGEKLFF.

The rearrangement uses TRBV24-1 and TRBJ2-7; D is ambiguous. This CDR3 has 11 residues. V gave up 9 bases and J gave up 5 bases, with 10 bases separating them. Germline CDR1 and CDR2: KGHDR and SFDVKD. For the CDR3, the DNA is TGTGCCACCGGGCCCCACAACGAGCAGTACTTC. It yields the protein CATGPHNEQYF.

The gene calls are TRBV7-2 and TRBJ2-3; a weak D match, TRBD2 (7 bases). Per the germline V gene, CDR1 is SGHTA and CDR2 is FQGNSA. The CDR3 contains 16 residues. V dropped 4 bases and J dropped 5 bases, with 19 bases sitting between them. CDR3 loop: CASSSNMGGAVDTQYF. CDR3 coding DNA: TGTGCCAGCAGCTCAAATATGGGGGGGGCGGTAGATACGCAGTATTTT.

The V call is TRBV14, the J call TRBJ2-1, with TRBD2 matching 8 bases. This CDR3 region has 16 residues. V was clipped by 0 bases and J by 6 bases; unmatched bases: 7. Germline V gene data show CDR1 as SGHDN and CDR2 as FVKESK. In DNA, the CDR3 is TGTGCCAGCAGCCAAGATAGGGGGACTAGTGTCAATGAGCAGTTCTTC. This translates into CASSQDRGTSVNEQFF. Based on the CDR3 plus reference TRBV14 and TRBJ2-1, the full variable domain is EAGVTQFPSHSVIEKGQTVTLRCDPISGHDNLYWYRRVMGKEIKFLLHFVKESKQDESGMPNNRFLAERTGGTYSTLKVQPAELEDSGVYFCASSQDRGTSVNEQFFGPGTRLTVL.

The V call is TRBV7-2, the J call TRBJ1-3; no clear D gene. The CDR3 totals 12 residues. CDR1 and CDR2 (germline): SGHTA, FQGNSA. V lost 2 bases, J lost 4 bases, and 3 bases lay in between. CDR3: CASSLSGNTIYF. CDR3 DNA: TGTGCCAGCAGCTTATCGGGAAACACCATATATTTT.

V and J are TRBV7-3 and TRBJ1-1; TRBD1 aligns across 10 bases. V lost 0 bases and J lost 5; bases outside the gene matches: 6. Germline V lookup: CDR1 SGHTA, CDR2 FQGTGA. This CDR3 is built from 16 residues. This CDR3 reads CASSLTVGQGGTEAFF. The DNA of the CDR3 is TGTGCCAGCAGCTTAACGGTCGGACAGGGGGGAACTGAAGCTTTCTTT.

This clone was counted once. The V gene is TRBV12-3 or TRBV12-4, the J gene TRBJ2-5; the match to TRBD1 covers 7 bases. V shed 8 bases and J 1 base; nucleotides not matched to a gene: 4. This CDR3 is 13 amino acids long. CDR3 nucleotides: TGTGCCAGCGGGGGACAGCTCCAAGAGACCCAGTACTTC. Translating it yields CASGGQLQETQYF.

The chain combines TRBV7-6 with TRBJ1-1; 7 nucleotides agree with TRBD1. The CDR3 spans 14 residues. The ends lost 5 bases at V and 3 bases at J; junction bases unmatched: 6. From germline, CDR1 is SGHVS and CDR2 FNYEAQ. CDR3 bases: TGTGCCAGCAGCAACAGGGGAGTGGACACTGAAGCTTTCTTT. Protein: CASSNRGVDTEAFF.

The chain employs TRBV5-4 and TRBJ1-1, with D possibly being TRBD1 (5 bases). Trimming removed 4 bases from V and 1 base from J, with 11 bases in between. Germline V lookup: CDR1 SGHNT, CDR2 YYREEE (reference sequence). The CDR3 loop spans 14 amino acids. The CDR3 region has the DNA TGTGCCAGCAGCCCCGAGACAGAGAACACTGAAGCTTTCTTT. It translates to CASSPETENTEAFF.

The chain employs TRBV19 and TRBJ1-2; 10 positions match TRBD1. The trim removed 3 bases at V and 4 bases at J, leaving 11 bases unmatched. The CDR3 length is 17 residues. The germline V gene encodes CDR1 LNHDA and CDR2 SQIVND (reference sequence). Here the CDR3 DNA reads TGTGCCAGTAGTATGATGGGACAGGGGATACTGGTCTATGGCTACACCTTC. It is translated as CASSMMGQGILVYGYTF.

The rearrangement uses TRBV19 and TRBJ2-7; maybe TRBD2 (7 bases). Germline assignment: CDR1 LNHDA and CDR2 SQIVND (reference sequence). V shed 0 bases and J shed 0 bases, with 9 bases lying between them. The CDR3 has 15 amino acids. CDR3: CASSIEAGASYEQYF. CDR3 coding DNA: TGTGCCAGTAGTATAGAGGCGGGGGCCTCCTACGAGCAGTACTTC.

The V gene is TRBV30, the J gene TRBJ1-5; 9 bases match TRBD1. This CDR3 contains 14 residues. With 1 base clipped from V and 6 bases from J, the junction kept 4 bases outside the gene matches. Germline assignment: CDR1 GTSNPN and CDR2 SVGIG (reference sequence). The chain's CDR3 is CAWSGTGGPQPQHF. For the CDR3, the DNA is TGTGCCTGGAGTGGAACAGGGGGCCCTCAGCCCCAGCATTTT. Complete variable domain (other parts from reference TRBV30 and TRBJ1-5): SQTIHQWPATLVQPVGSPLSLECTVEGTSNPNLYWYRQAAGRGLQLLFYSVGIGQISSEVPQNLSASRPQDRQFILSSKKLLLSDSGFYLCAWSGTGGPQPQHFGDGTRLSIL.

This chain connects TRBV6-2 or TRBV6-3 to TRBJ2-5; TRBD1 matches 11 bases. V lost 4 bases, J lost 3 bases, and 4 bases stayed unmatched. Germline V lookup: CDR1 MNHEY, CDR2 SVGEGT. The CDR3 has 15 residues. CDR3 sequence (DNA): TGTGCCAGCAGTTCTCTGGGACAGGGGGAAGAGACCCAGTACTTC. This encodes CASSSLGQGEETQYF.

The chain recombines TRBV7-6 with TRBJ1-4, with D unresolved. Germline V gene sequence: CDR1 SGHVS, CDR2 FNYEAQ. The CDR3 covers 16 residues. The germline V and J ends were trimmed by 2 bases and 4 bases, with 14 bases remaining between them. The CDR3 DNA is TGTGCCAGCAGCTTAACCTCCGGGTCGCATAATGAAAAACTGTTTTTT. Residues: CASSLTSGSHNEKLFF.

The rearrangement uses TRBV27 and TRBJ1-1, with no clear D. The V and J ends lost 5 bases and 3 bases respectively, with 13 bases between them. Germline-derived CDR1 and CDR2 are MNHEY and SMNVEV (reference sequence). The CDR3 consists of 14 residues. The CDR3 DNA reads as TGTGCCAGCAGTCGACTACTACGGGACACTGAAGCTTTCTTT. Translating gives CASSRLLRDTEAFF.

The J gene is TRBJ2-5, the V gene TRBV18; 12 bases match TRBD2. This CDR3 is 16 amino acids long. Germline V gene data show CDR1 as KGHSH and CDR2 as LQKENI. Trimming removed 2 bases from V and 4 bases from J; junction bases left unmatched: 5. The CDR3 coding sequence is TGTGCCAGCTCACCAATTACTAGCGGGGGGTCAGAGACCCAGTACTTC. This encodes CASSPITSGGSETQYF.

The J gene is TRBJ2-7, the V gene TRBV5-1; no firm D call. The ends were cut back, 0 bases at V and 1 base at J, with 8 bases in the middle. The V gene's germline CDR1 is SGHRS and CDR2 YFSETQ. The length of the CDR3 is 14 residues. The CDR3 loop is CASSLGPRSYEQYF. CDR3 in DNA: TGCGCCAGCAGCTTGGGGCCTCGTTCCTACGAGCAGTACTTC.